This T cell receptor (beta chain) was obtained from a study of blood T cells in healthy people across ages. Every sample had a minimum of 6.5 million PBMCs isolated. Per individual sample, total RNA of at least 5.5 micrograms was extracted. Combining a sample-barcoded 5' primer with a J-beta primer mix, a second PCR ran for 7 to 11 cycles. TCRdb used MiXCR to reprocess the 5' RACE reads, holding one entry per CDR3 protein. The sample has hundreds of thousands of distinct CDR3 sequences, about 53% seen once. CDR1 is MNHEY, CDR2 SMNVEV, per germline (reference sequence). V was pared by 2 bases and J by 0 bases, with 7 bases of the junction left unmatched. CDR3 length: 19 residues.

The sequence was obtained from an older man in good health. This chain connects TRBV27 to TRBJ2-1, with TRBD2 matching 13 bases. Source material: blood. CDR3 sequence reads: CASSLRGTSGTSSYNEQFF. CDR3 in DNA: TGTGCCAGCAGTTTACGGGGGACTAGCGGGACGAGCTCCTACAATGAGCAGTTCTTC.